This T cell receptor (beta chain) emerged from a study of CD8+ T cells in alopecia areata. Study overall: Patients in the treated group were given tofacitinib by mouth, 5 to 10 mg twice a day.

As the sequencing template, cDNA was produced by extracting RNA and reverse transcribing it. TCRdb's table, derived via immunoSEQ multiplex PCR, lists solely in-frame clones and lacks some. The sample records 150,000 to 200,000 clones, around 71% being singletons. Sample treatment: oral pan-JAK inhibitor, 5-10 mg twice daily. Collected material from alopecia areata patients comprised lesional scalp punch biopsies and peripheral blood. Germline V gene sequence: CDR1 SGHTA, CDR2 FQGNSA. V shed 2 bases and J shed 2 bases, with 10 bases lying between them. CDR3 length: 14 residues. This receptor was obtained from a human donor with alopecia areata. This sample comprised CD4+ T cells sorted from blood, obtained at week 4, from a patient treated with tofacitinib. This chain uses TRBV7-2 with TRBJ2-7; D may correspond to TRBD1 or TRBD2 (5 bases each). The CDR3 coding sequence is TGTGCCAGCAGCTTAAGGGACGGAGCCTACGAGCAGTACTTC. Translating it yields CASSLRDGAYEQYF.